The 26 T cell receptor beta chains in this list originate from one sample, sequenced in a study of human CD8 memory T cell subsets. Making the TCR beta libraries relied on UMI-labeled 5' RACE. TCRdb reprocessed the 5' RACE reads and stores each CDR3 protein as one record, lacking DNA. This listing includes over 8,000 distinct CDR3 sequences. The sample consisted of CD8+ stem-like memory T cells (TSCM and TCM) sorted from PBMCs. The subset: stem-like memory CD8 T cells (TSTEM), CCR7+ PD-1- TIGIT-. All receptors derive from a human donor in good health.

CDR3 amino acids: CASNLPISGGEQYF. V gene TRBV7-9 combines with J gene TRBJ2-7; as DNA is missing, the TRBD2 call by TCRdb cannot be tested. This CDR3 is built from 14 residues. CDR1 is SEHNR and CDR2 is FQNEAQ in the germline V gene (reference sequence).

V usage is TRBV13 and J usage is TRBJ1-6; checking the TCRdb D call of TRBD1 is not possible without DNA. This CDR3 is 15 amino acids long. The germline V gene encodes CDR1 PRHDT and CDR2 FYEKMQ (reference sequence). The CDR3 spells CASSSGQWDSSPLHF.

The chain couples TRBV24-1 to TRBJ2-7. CDR3 length: 11 amino acids. From germline, CDR1 is KGHDR and CDR2 SFDVKD. The CDR3 reads CATSDGYEQYF.

This clonotype is classed as medium-sized (0.01 to 0.1%) by frequency. The chain couples TRBV7-2 to TRBJ2-5; the D call of TRBD2 rests on TCRdb alone, since no DNA is present to check it. The CDR3 sequence is 17 residues long. The germline gives CDR1 SGHTA, CDR2 FQGNSA. This CDR3 reads CASSEGVGLAQKETQYF.

By frequency, this clonotype is medium-sized (0.01 to 0.1%). The chain employs TRBV7-8 and TRBJ1-1. The germline V gene encodes CDR1 SGHVS and CDR2 FQNEAQ. CDR3 length equals 13 residues. This CDR3 is CASSFDWGTEAFF.

The rearrangement joins TRBV28 to TRBJ1-6; as DNA is missing, the TRBD1 call by TCRdb cannot be tested. Per germline, CDR1 MDHEN and CDR2 SYDVKM. The CDR3 extends over 14 amino acids. The CDR3 region is CASSLNRGNSPLHF.

The chain combines TRBV28 with TRBJ2-7; TCRdb indicates TRBD2, and absent DNA this call remains unverified. Germline lookup yields CDR1 MDHEN and CDR2 SYDVKM. The CDR3 is 15 residues long. The CDR3 sequence is CASSPLEFGSYEQYF.

V and J are TRBV5-1 and TRBJ2-3; TCRdb proposes TRBD2, but this gene call is untestable without DNA. CDR1 is SGHRS, CDR2 YFSETQ, per germline. This CDR3 is 18 amino acids long. CDR3 loop: CASSLTGLAGTRGDTQYF.

This chain joins TRBV10-3 and TRBJ2-7; TCRdb's assignment of TRBD1 cannot be checked, as there is no DNA. Germline V lookup: CDR1 ENHRY, CDR2 SYGVKD. The CDR3 runs to 17 residues. CDR3 sequence: CAISESDWTGVTYEQYF.

V and J are TRBV7-3 and TRBJ1-6. The CDR3 has 13 amino acids. The germline V gene encodes CDR1 SGHTA and CDR2 FQGTGA. CDR3 amino acids: CASSFSINSPLHF.

Considering frequency, this clonotype is medium-sized. The V call is TRBV3-1, the J call TRBJ1-1. Per the germline V gene, CDR1 is LGHDT and CDR2 is YNNKEL (reference sequence). The CDR3 totals 13 residues. The CDR3 sequence is CASSQVGKAEAFF.

The chain is built from TRBV27 and TRBJ1-6. There are 14 residues in the CDR3. In germline, CDR1 is MNHEY, CDR2 SMNVEV (reference sequence). The CDR3 sequence: CASSLLLFNSPLHF.

The V gene is TRBV7-9, the J gene TRBJ2-2. Germline CDR1 is SEHNR and CDR2 is FQNEAQ (reference sequence). The CDR3 sequence is 17 residues long. The CDR3 protein is CASSGGDFYDYTGELFF.

Frequency places this clonotype as medium-sized. The chain recombines TRBV7-9 with TRBJ2-7; checking the TCRdb D call of TRBD2 is not possible without DNA. The germline CDR1 and CDR2 sequences are SEHNR and FQNEAQ (reference sequence). The length of the CDR3 is 15 residues. The CDR3 protein is CASSPPGLATYEQYF.

The chain couples TRBV25-1 to TRBJ2-6; the TCRdb D gene call, TRBD1, has no DNA to confirm it. Germline-derived CDR1 and CDR2 are MGHDK and SYGVNS. This CDR3 has 17 amino acids. The CDR3: CASSDDRILSGANVLTF.

Considering frequency, this clonotype is medium-sized. The rearrangement links TRBV15 to TRBJ1-3; TCRdb proposes TRBD1, but this gene call is untestable without DNA. The CDR3 extends over 16 amino acids. Germline V gene data show CDR1 as LNHNV and CDR2 as YYDKDF (reference sequence). The CDR3 loop reads CATSRDEEGTGNTIYF. The complete variable domain, with remaining parts taken from reference TRBV15 and TRBJ1-3, reads DAMVIQNPRYQVTQFGKPVTLSCSQTLNHNVMYWYQQKSSQAPKLLFHYYDKDFNNEADTPDNFQSRRPNTSFCFLDIRSPGLGDTAMYLCATSRDEEGTGNTIYFGEGSWLTVV.

The chain is built from TRBV6-6 and TRBJ2-1; TCRdb selects TRBD1, and the lack of DNA leaves this call unchecked. Germline-derived CDR1 and CDR2 are MNHNY and SVGAGI (reference sequence). This CDR3 spans 14 amino acids. The CDR3 sequence is CASSSRDGYNEQFF.

The chain combines TRBV5-1 with TRBJ2-2; TCRdb designates TRBD1, a call that cannot be tested without DNA. The germline gives CDR1 SGHRS, CDR2 YFSETQ. There are 15 residues in the CDR3. Here the CDR3 reads CASSSRTGEDGELFF.

The V call is TRBV11-3, the J call TRBJ2-7; the D call of TRBD1 rests on TCRdb alone, since no DNA is present to check it. Germline assignment: CDR1 SGHNT and CDR2 YENEEA. The CDR3 runs to 14 residues. The CDR3: CASSSGTGGREQYF.

The chain recombines TRBV10-2 with TRBJ1-1. The CDR3 has 15 residues. The germline V gene encodes CDR1 WSHSY and CDR2 SAAADI. The CDR3 reads CASSEIFDVNTEAFF.

This chain uses TRBV25-1 with TRBJ2-2; the TCRdb D gene call, TRBD1, has no DNA to confirm it. CDR1 and CDR2 (germline): MGHDK, SYGVNS. This CDR3 comprises 13 residues. The CDR3 spells CASSGTGTGELFF.

This chain uses TRBV28 with TRBJ2-1; as DNA is missing, the TRBD1 call by TCRdb cannot be tested. Germline V CDR1 and CDR2: MDHEN, SYDVKM. The CDR3 covers 15 residues. The CDR3 spells CASSPFWGSHNEQFF.

The gene calls are TRBV12-3 or TRBV12-4 and TRBJ2-5. The CDR3 runs 13 residues. The CDR3 is CASSSLRQETQYF.

The chain recombines TRBV29-1 with TRBJ1-1; with no DNA, the TCRdb D assignment of TRBD1 cannot be verified. The CDR3 totals 11 residues. Germline V lookup: CDR1 SQVTM, CDR2 ANQGSEA. CDR3 protein: CSVVQGPQGFF.

This chain links TRBV29-1 with TRBJ2-7; TCRdb's assignment of TRBD1 cannot be checked, as there is no DNA. Germline CDR1 reads SQVTM; CDR2 reads ANQGSEA. The CDR3 loop spans 14 amino acids. CDR3 loop: CSVEGDATGYEQYF.

The chain recombines TRBV12-3 or TRBV12-4 with TRBJ2-7; the TCRdb call, TRBD2, lacks DNA for checking. The CDR3 is 14 amino acids. The CDR3 loop reads CASSPTSATYEQYF.